This TCR beta chain was profiled in a study of response to subunit inactivated influenza vaccine. In TCRdb, the RT-PCR reads were re-called with MiXCR into one record per CDR3 protein. Of a few hundred thousand distinct CDR3 sequences listed, roughly 10% were seen once; the top ten hold approximately 11%. These data also featured in a second study, about T cells expressing NK-cell markers. From that second work: The authors generated TCR beta cDNA through 5'RACE template switching with UMIs. Among eight sequenced donors, seven carried HCMV seropositivity while one was seronegative. Top CD8+ clonotypes included the dominant CD3+CD56+NKG2C+ clonotypes in several donors. Whether expanded NKG2C+ T cell clones recognized HCMV stayed uncertain.

The clonotype was recovered from a man in his fifties or sixties who received an inactivated influenza vaccine. The source was PBMCs from blood, collected on the day of vaccination.

CDR3 in DNA: TGTGCCAGCATCGGGGCCCAATTGACCGAGCAGTACTTC. This translates into CASIGAQLTEQYF. The chain links TRBV28 to TRBJ2-7, with D perhaps TRBD1 or TRBD2 (5 bases each). Germline V gives CDR1 MDHEN, CDR2 SYDVKM. V shed 7 bases and J shed 6 bases, with 16 bases lying between them. This CDR3 is built from 13 residues.